The 20 T cell receptor beta chains below were found in one sample sequenced in a study of early T cells in non-severe SARS-CoV-2 infection. TCRdb used MiXCR to reprocess the 5' RACE reads, holding one entry per CDR3 protein. Of 85,000 to 95,000 distinct CDR3 sequences listed, about 15% are singletons. The sequencing used whole blood, collected at baseline. The receptors stem from an adult who was a healthcare worker with PCR-confirmed SARS-CoV-2 infection or an uninfected control (not recorded which).

The gene calls are TRBV11-3 and TRBJ2-3; D unclear. The CDR3 sequence is 15 residues long. The germline V and J ends were trimmed by 0 bases and 6 bases, with 13 bases remaining between them. CDR1 and CDR2 from the germline V gene are SGHNT and YENEEA. Here the CDR3 reads CASSLDGPNGDTQYF. CDR3 DNA sequence: TGTGCCAGCAGCTTAGACGGACCTAACGGGGATACGCAGTATTTT.

This clonotype was picked up a small number of times. V gene TRBV19 combines with J gene TRBJ2-3, with a tentative D call TRBD2 (5 bases). The CDR3 consists of 12 residues. V dropped 2 bases and J dropped 8 bases, with 8 bases sitting between them. Germline CDR1 LNHDA, CDR2 SQIVND (reference sequence). CDR3 DNA: TGTGCCAGTAGTATATCAAGCGGTACGCAGTATTTT. Translated: CASSISSGTQYF. Complete variable domain (other parts from reference TRBV19 and TRBJ2-3): DGGITQSPKYLFRKEGQNVTLSCEQNLNHDAMYWYRQDPGQGLRLIYYSQIVNDFQKGDIAEGYSVSREKKESFPLTVTSAQKNPTAFYLCASSISSGTQYFGPGTRLTVL.

In this sample, this clonotype turned up a few times. The V gene is TRBV29-1, the J gene TRBJ2-6; no reliable D call. The CDR3 loop spans 15 amino acids. Germline V gene sequence: CDR1 SQVTM, CDR2 ANQGSEA. V was pared by 0 bases and J by 0 bases, with 6 bases between. Here the CDR3 reads CSVEENNSGANVLTF. As DNA, the CDR3 is TGCAGCGTTGAAGAGAACAACTCTGGGGCCAACGTCCTGACTTTC.

V is TRBV6-5 and J is TRBJ1-6; D possibly corresponds to TRBD1 (5 bases). V lost 7 bases and J lost 6, with 10 bases in between. CDR1 MNHEY and CDR2 SVGAGI come from the germline V gene. CDR3 length: 13 residues. The CDR3 sequence is CASMGRINSPLHF. The CDR3 nucleotides are TGTGCCAGCATGGGACGGATTAATTCACCCCTCCACTTT.

As for this clonotype: The germline gene is not matched at one end of the junction; a read error may be the cause. The chain joins TRBV4-3 to TRBJ2-1; 14 bases agree with TRBD2. The germline CDR1 and CDR2 sequences are LGHNA and YSLEER. The CDR3 consists of 13 residues. The CDR3 sequence is CASSQGLAGGPLF. As DNA, the CDR3 is TGCGCCAGCAGCCAAGGACTAGCGGGAGGGCCGCTCTTC.

The chain employs TRBV4-3 and TRBJ1-4; D is undetermined. The CDR3 is 19 amino acids. V shed 1 base and J shed 1 base, with 19 bases lying between them. The germline CDR1 and CDR2 sequences are LGHNA and YSLEER. This chain's CDR3 is CASSQVETSPPLTNEKLFF. CDR3 in DNA: TGCGCCAGCAGCCAAGTGGAGACATCTCCCCCTCTAACTAATGAAAAACTGTTTTTT.

Many counts were recorded for this clonotype. V usage is TRBV5-5 and J usage is TRBJ2-7, with D possibly called TRBD1 or TRBD2 (5 bases each). The CDR3 contains 18 residues. The V gene lost 3 bases and the J gene lost 2 bases, with 24 bases spanning the gap. Germline V gives CDR1 SGHKS, CDR2 YYEKEE (reference sequence). Here the CDR3 reads CASSSGQGRGFFPYEQYF. The CDR3 nucleotides are TGTGCCAGCAGCTCGGGTCAGGGACGAGGATTTTTCCCCTACGAGCAGTACTTC. Looking up the rest from reference TRBV5-5 and TRBJ2-7 gives the full variable domain: DAGVTQSPTHLIKTRGQQVTLRCSPISGHKSVSWYQQVLGQGPQFIFQYYEKEERGRGNFPDRFSARQFPNYSSELNVNALLLGDSALYLCASSSGQGRGFFPYEQYFGPGTRLTVT.

This clonotype is labeled medium-sized. The chain links TRBV27 to TRBJ2-7; TRBD2 agrees at 12 bases. J gave up 0 bases and V 7 bases, and 16 bases lay outside the gene matches. The CDR3 consists of 19 residues. CDR1 is MNHEY, CDR2 SMNVEV, per germline (reference sequence). The CDR3 reads CASTPSGLAGGRSSYEQYF. The CDR3, as DNA: TGTGCCAGCACCCCCTCGGGGCTAGCGGGAGGGAGGAGCTCCTACGAGCAGTACTTC.

The chain uses TRBV6-2 or TRBV6-3 and TRBJ2-4; TRBD2 is a possible D gene (6 bases). Germline V gives CDR1 MNHEY, CDR2 SVGEGT. The CDR3 has 14 amino acids. The ends were cut back, 4 bases at V and 1 base at J, with 8 bases in the middle. The CDR3 coding sequence is TGTGCCAGCAGTTCGGGAGTGGCCAAAAACATTCAGTACTTC. Amino acid sequence: CASSSGVAKNIQYF.

This clonotype has just a few counts. The chain links TRBV28 to TRBJ2-1; D perhaps matches TRBD2 (6 bases). The germline gives CDR1 MDHEN, CDR2 SYDVKM. This CDR3 has 13 amino acids. V lost 10 bases, J lost 6 bases, and 16 bases lay in between. Here the CDR3 DNA reads TGTGCCATCGCCGGGACTCAAGGCAATGAGCAGTTCTTC. It is translated as CAIAGTQGNEQFF.

This chain joins TRBV5-1 and TRBJ2-5; D is undetermined. The germline gives CDR1 SGHRS, CDR2 YFSETQ. Trimming pared 0 bases from V and 5 bases from J, leaving 5 bases between. CDR3 length: 12 amino acids. In nucleotides, the CDR3 is TGCGCCAGCAGCTTGGGATGGGAGACCCAGTACTTC. Translating gives CASSLGWETQYF. Full variable domain (outside the CDR3, taken from reference TRBV5-1 and TRBJ2-5): KAGVTQTPRYLIKTRGQQVTLSCSPISGHRSVSWYQQTPGQGLQFLFEYFSETQRNKGNFPGRFSGRQFSNSRSEMNVSTLELGDSALYLCASSLGWETQYFGPGTRLLVL.

The rearrangement uses TRBV20-1 and TRBJ2-3, with D tentatively TRBD2 (6 bases). The germline CDR1 and CDR2 sequences are DFQATT and SNEGSKA (reference sequence). The CDR3 contains 14 residues. The germline V and J ends were trimmed by 3 bases and 0 bases, with 10 bases remaining between them. The CDR3 loop reads CSASGRLSTDTQYF. The CDR3 DNA is TGCAGTGCTAGCGGGAGACTAAGCACAGATACGCAGTATTTT.

This clonotype has just a few counts. J is TRBJ2-1 and V is TRBV20-1; 7 nucleotides match TRBD2. CDR1 DFQATT and CDR2 SNEGSKA come from the germline V gene (reference sequence). J gave up 3 bases and V 3 bases, and 14 bases lay outside the gene matches. The CDR3 is 17 residues long. The CDR3 DNA sequence: TGCAGTGCTAGGGTCCCTCAAAAGCGGGGCAGCTACAATGAGCAGTTCTTC. It encodes CSARVPQKRGSYNEQFF.

There are many counts of this clonotype. The genes are TRBV9 and TRBJ2-1, with 10 positions matching TRBD2. V shed 4 bases and J 9 bases; nucleotides not matched to a gene: 7. The CDR3 spans 14 residues. CDR1 is SGDLS and CDR2 is YYNGEE in the germline V gene. The CDR3 loop reads CASSPWSSGGEQFF. The CDR3 nucleotides are TGTGCCAGCAGCCCCTGGTCTAGCGGGGGTGAGCAGTTCTTC.

This clonotype has a handful of counts. The chain links TRBV20-1 to TRBJ2-7; 10 bases align to TRBD1. V gave up 0 bases and J gave up 2 bases; unmatched junction bases: 4. The CDR3 runs 15 residues. Germline V gene sequence: CDR1 DFQATT, CDR2 SNEGSKA (reference sequence). This CDR3 reads CSARDGDRGTYEQYF. For the CDR3, the DNA is TGCAGTGCTAGAGATGGGGACAGGGGTACCTACGAGCAGTACTTC.

As regards this clonotype: This clone may be a read error of a much larger clone one base away. The chain uses TRBV12-3 or TRBV12-4 and TRBJ2-2; D is uncertain. V lost 7 bases to trimming and J lost 0 bases, with 3 bases between them. This CDR3 is 12 amino acids long. This chain's CDR3 is CASISNTGELFF. Written as DNA, the CDR3 is TGTGCCAGCATCTCGAACACCGGGGAGCTGTTTTTT.

This clonotype was observed many times. The CDR3 coding sequence is TGTGCCAGCAGCTCCGGGACAGGGGTAACAGATACGCAGTATTTT. The encoded protein is CASSSGTGVTDTQYF. V gene TRBV11-2 combines with J gene TRBJ2-3, with 10 bases fitting TRBD1. This CDR3 has 15 amino acids. Germline V gives CDR1 SGHAT, CDR2 FQNNGV. V lost 4 bases, J lost 3 bases, and 4 bases stayed unmatched.

This clonotype came up a few times. The V gene is TRBV12-3 or TRBV12-4, the J gene TRBJ1-2, with a weak D call TRBD1 (5 bases). V dropped 8 bases and J dropped 5 bases, with 18 bases sitting between them. The CDR3 is 14 amino acids. DNA of the CDR3: TGTGCCAGCTTGAAGGGGACGGCAAATTATGGCTACACCTTC. Translation gives CASLKGTANYGYTF.

This clonotype was observed a handful of times. V usage is TRBV7-8 and J usage is TRBJ2-3; 8 positions agree with TRBD2. V shed 5 bases, J shed 0 bases, and the junction held 13 bases outside the gene matches. CDR1 is SGHVS and CDR2 is FQNEAQ in the germline V gene. The CDR3 extends over 18 amino acids. In DNA form, the CDR3 reads TGTGCCAGCAGCCCAGCCATAAGCGGGGGATTTAGCACAGATACGCAGTATTTT. It is translated as CASSPAISGGFSTDTQYF.

This clonotype has just a few counts. This CDR3 reads CASSLGGLRQYF. The CDR3 DNA follows: TGTGCCAGCAGCTTAGGAGGGCTACGGCAGTACTTC. The V call is TRBV11-2, the J call TRBJ2-7; D may be TRBD2 (5 bases). Germline CDR1 is SGHAT and CDR2 is FQNNGV. CDR3 length equals 12 residues. Trimming took 1 base from V and 9 from J, leaving 10 bases between them.